Listed below are T cell receptor beta chains from one sample, sequenced in a study of regulatory T cells in long-lasting Graves disease. From the multiplex PCR reads, TCRdb called clonotypes with MiXCR, one entry per CDR3 protein. The repertoire holds about 240,000 distinct CDR3 sequences, with 20% to 25% as singletons. The sequenced sample was peripheral blood mononuclear cells (PBMCs), obtained at new diagnosis, from a patient treated with antithyroid drugs. All receptors derive from a female donor with Graves disease. The CDR3 runs from the conserved cysteine through the conserved F or W. A D gene is named only where the DNA matches it firmly. Clone size is given for some rows only: seen once, a few or many times, or a class if the clone is expanded.

clone size	V gene	D gene	J gene	CDR3 length	CDR3 DNA	CDR3 protein
.	TRBV7-2	TRBD1	TRBJ1-3	16	TGTGCCACCTTTGGGGTCGACAGGGGATCAGGAAACACCATATATTTT	CATFGVDRGSGNTIYF
many	TRBV30	.	TRBJ2-1	13	TGTGCCTGGAGTGTCGCCAGTAATAGTGAGCAGTTCTTC	CAWSVASNSEQFF
.	TRBV5-6	.	TRBJ1-1	13	TGTGCCAGCCGCGGGGGGCCGATGGCTGAAGCTTTCTTT	CASRGGPMAEAFF
.	TRBV27	.	TRBJ1-6	14	TGTGCCACCCCTCACCCGGGCGGTAATTCACCCCTCCACTTT	CATPHPGGNSPLHF
many	TRBV2	.	TRBJ2-3	14	TGTGCCAGCAGTGAGGAGGACGCCACAGATACGCAGTATTTT	CASSEEDATDTQYF
many	TRBV5-1	TRBD1	TRBJ2-5	15	TGCGCCAGCAGCTTGGTGGGACAGAAGGTAGAGACCCAGTACTTC	CASSLVGQKVETQYF
many	TRBV5-5	.	TRBJ1-5	14	TGTGCCAGCAGCTTGGTAGGAAGCAATCAGCCCCAGCATTTT	CASSLVGSNQPQHF
.	TRBV4-3	TRBD2	TRBJ2-7	15	TGCGCCAGCAGCCGGTCAGGGACTAAAGGCTACGAGCAGTACTTC	CASSRSGTKGYEQYF
few	TRBV4-1	TRBD1	TRBJ2-3	15	TGCGCCAGCAGCCGGCAGGGGGCCTACACAGATACGCAGTATTTT	CASSRQGAYTDTQYF
many	TRBV2	.	TRBJ2-7	15	TGTGCCAGCAGTGAGCCTTTTGGCAGCTCCTACGAGCAGTACTTC	CASSEPFGSSYEQYF
.	TRBV7-2	TRBD2	TRBJ2-1	16	TGTGCCAGCAGCGACCGGACTAGCGGGAGAAGAGCTGAGCAGTTCTTC	CASSDRTSGRRAEQFF
many	TRBV10-3	.	TRBJ1-2	15	TGTGCCATCAGTGAGTCCCGGAGAGCTAACTATGGCTACACCTTC	CAISESRRANYGYTF
.	TRBV4-1	.	TRBJ2-7	18	TGCGCCAGCAGCCAAGCCAGTGACACCAACCACTATTCCTACGAGCAGTACTTC	CASSQASDTNHYSYEQYF
.	TRBV19	.	TRBJ2-2	13	TGTGCCAGTCTTGGCGAGAACACCGGGGAGCTGTTTTTT	CASLGENTGELFF
many	TRBV12-3/TRBV12-4	.	TRBJ1-3	15	TGTGCCAGCAGTTTCGACAGGCCCTCTGGAAACACCATATATTTT	CASSFDRPSGNTIYF
.	TRBV24-1	TRBD1	TRBJ2-1	15	TGTGCCACCAGTGATCAGGGACAGGGCCTTAATGAGCAGTTCTTC	CATSDQGQGLNEQFF
many	TRBV6-9	.	TRBJ2-2	15	TGTGCCAGCAGTTACCTAGCGAGCAAATCCGGGGAGCTGTTTTTT	CASSYLASKSGELFF
few	TRBV4-2	TRBD2	TRBJ2-5	18	TGTGCCAGCAGCCAAGGGGGATCTAGCGGGGGGGCCGCTGAGACCCAGTACTTC	CASSQGGSSGGAAETQYF
many	TRBV3-1	TRBD1	TRBJ1-1	14	TGTGCCAGCAGCCAAGAAGGGACAGTCACTGAAGCTTTCTTT	CASSQEGTVTEAFF
many	TRBV6-2/TRBV6-3	TRBD2	TRBJ2-3	16	TGTGCCAGCAGTTTTGTAGCGGGCCTGGGCACAGATACGCAGTATTTT	CASSFVAGLGTDTQYF
.	TRBV6-1	.	TRBJ1-4	15	TGTGCCAGTAGAACAGAGCTGACAACTAATGAAAAACTGTTTTTT	CASRTELTTNEKLFF
.	TRBV10-3	.	TRBJ2-1	17	TGTGCCATCAGTGGAGGCTGGGACACCCCCCGGAGCGATGAGCAGTTCTTC	CAISGGWDTPRSDEQFF
many	TRBV11-3	.	TRBJ1-6	16	TGTGCCAGCAGCTTAGATCTTTACCCCCATAATTCACCCCTCCACTTT	CASSLDLYPHNSPLHF
many	TRBV7-2	TRBD1	TRBJ1-3	17	TGTGCCAGCAGCTTATGGACAGGGGTCCAATCTGGAAACACCATATATTTT	CASSLWTGVQSGNTIYF
many	TRBV28	.	TRBJ1-2	14	TGTGCCAGCAGATCGGGGAAGGGGAGATATGGCTACACCTTC	CASRSGKGRYGYTF
many	TRBV6-2/TRBV6-3	.	TRBJ1-4	18	TGTGCCAGCAACTCTCGCCTGAGAACAGGTGACCTCGGTGAAAAACTGTTTTTT	CASNSRLRTGDLGEKLFF
.	TRBV11-2	.	TRBJ2-7	10	TGTGCCAGGGACTCCTACGAGCAGTACTTC	CARDSYEQYF
few	TRBV10-3	TRBD1	TRBJ1-2	17	TGTGCCATCAGTGGCCGACAGGGGGCGGACGCTAACTATGGCTACACCTTC	CAISGRQGADANYGYTF
many	TRBV7-9	.	TRBJ1-3	12	TGTGCCAGCAGCTTCCCCGGAAACACCATATATTTT	CASSFPGNTIYF
.	TRBV20-1	.	TRBJ2-5	11	TGCAGCTGTGAGGGGGAAGAGACCCAGTACTTC	CSCEGEETQYF
.	TRBV19	TRBD2	TRBJ2-1	14	TGTGCCAGTAGTATCTCGGGAGGAGGCAATGAGCAGTTCTTC	CASSISGGGNEQFF
many	TRBV9	.	TRBJ2-3	16	TGTGCCAGCAGCCTCCGACAGATGCAATCCACAGATACGCAGTATTTT	CASSLRQMQSTDTQYF
many	TRBV2	TRBD2	TRBJ2-1	16	TGTGCCAGCAGTGGAGCCGCCGGGAGGGGTCACAATGAGCAGTTCTTC	CASSGAAGRGHNEQFF
many	TRBV18	.	TRBJ1-5	15	TGTGCCAGCTCATCTCGACAGGAGGCGGATCAGCCCCAGCATTTT	CASSSRQEADQPQHF
many	TRBV7-8	.	TRBJ2-1	15	TGTGCCAGCAGCTTAGCCAGGACAGTCTACAATGAGCAGTTCTTC	CASSLARTVYNEQFF
few	TRBV9	TRBD2	TRBJ2-3	16	TGTGCCAGCAGCCCCACTGAGGGCGGGAGGCCAGATACGCAGTATTTT	CASSPTEGGRPDTQYF
.	TRBV24-1	.	TRBJ2-7	13	TGTGCCACCAGCGGGACGGAGACCTACGAGCAGTACTTC	CATSGTETYEQYF
many	TRBV12-3/TRBV12-4	TRBD2	TRBJ2-5	17	TGTGCCAGCAGCCGCGAGGGACTAGCGGGGGGTCAAGAGACCCAGTACTTC	CASSREGLAGGQETQYF
few	TRBV7-2	TRBD1	TRBJ1-1	14	TGTGCCAGCAGCTTAGTCGCCGGGACAGGGTATGCTTTCTTT	CASSLVAGTGYAFF
many	TRBV24-1	TRBD1	TRBJ1-2	15	TGTGCCACCAGTGAAAGAACGGGACAGACCCTCAGCTACACCTTC	CATSERTGQTLSYTF
many	TRBV29-1	.	TRBJ1-2	15	TGCAGCGTTGAGGGTGGTTGGGATTTGGACTATGGCTACACCTTC	CSVEGGWDLDYGYTF
many	TRBV5-1	.	TRBJ2-7	15	TGCGCCAGCAGCTTGCTGGGGGGAGATACCTACGAGCAGTACTTC	CASSLLGGDTYEQYF
many	TRBV6-1	.	TRBJ2-6	14	TGTGCCAGCAGCCCAAGCCCCGGGGCCAACGTCCTGACTTTC	CASSPSPGANVLTF
many	TRBV5-1	TRBD1	TRBJ1-2	14	TGCGCCAGCTCTGGGGCAGGGGGAGACTATGGCTACACCTTC	CASSGAGGDYGYTF
few	TRBV18	.	TRBJ2-5	15	TGTGCCAGCTCACCAAGTCCTACCACGGGGGAGACCCAGTACTTC	CASSPSPTTGETQYF
many	TRBV11-3	TRBD2	TRBJ2-3	15	TGTGCCAGCAGCCTGGGACTAGCGGTCACAGATACGCAGTATTTT	CASSLGLAVTDTQYF
.	TRBV29-1	TRBD2	TRBJ2-2	13	TGCAGCGTTCGGCGAAAGCGGGACGGGGAGCTGTTTTTT	CSVRRKRDGELFF
.	TRBV6-1	TRBD2	TRBJ2-3	15	TGTGCCAGCAGTCCTAGCGGTCCTGGCACAGATACGCAGTATTTT	CASSPSGPGTDTQYF
.	TRBV4-2	.	TRBJ1-1	17	TGTGCCAGCAGCCAAGTTTCAGGCGTATGTGGCGACACTGAAGCTTTCTTT	CASSQVSGVCGDTEAFF
many	TRBV5-1	.	TRBJ2-1	13	TGCGCCAGCAGCTGGGACTTTTACAATGAGCAGTTCTTC	CASSWDFYNEQFF